This section outlines one TCR beta chain sequence together with its context. What it recognizes is unknown. All CD3G-deficient patients showed autoimmunity, more severe in two. Patients aged 2 to 39 years had fewer naive and more memory CD4+ and CD8+ T cells. These data are taken from a study of regulatory T cells. Whole-study findings and limits: Skewed V and J usage and few unique V-J pairs marked patient repertoires, most in Tregs. In CD3G-deficient patients, conventional CD4+ T cells were enriched for hydrophobic CDR3 residues at positions 6 and 7.

Primers: 52 TRBV forward and 13 TRBJ reverse. Method: immunoSEQ multiplex PCR; TCRdb's copy keeps in-frame clones and lacks some. The sample includes some 38,000 clones, approximately 91% of them seen just once. CDR3 length equals 13 residues. With 6 bases removed from V and 3 bases from J, the gap between germline ends came to 12 bases. The germline V gene has CDR1 MNHNY and CDR2 SVGAGI (reference sequence). This TCR was recovered from a person aged 18 to 30 with CD3G deficiency. The sequencing sample was made of conventional CD4+ T cells sorted from blood. The chain couples TRBV6-6 to TRBJ2-7; TRBD2 is a possible D gene (5 bases). CDR3 residues: CASRSSGFYEQYF. CDR3 in DNA: TGTGCCAGCAGGTCCTCGGGGTTCTACGAGCAGTACTTC.